The rows below give T cell receptor beta chains drawn from one sample of a study of siplizumab effects on memory and regulatory T cells. TCRdb's copy holds only in-frame clones and misses some; the assay was immunoSEQ multiplex PCR. Of 100,000 or so clones detected, about 91% appear once; the ten largest clones hold roughly 0.15%. The specimen sequenced was CD4+ T cells sorted from blood. The receptors derive from a human donor in good health. The CDR3 runs from the conserved cysteine through the conserved F or W. The D gene is left open where the match is weak. The size field is filled for only some rows; it gives once, few, many or a size class.

NA NA TRBJ2-5 TRBV5-7 TGTGCCAGCAGCTTGGAACGGCCGGAGACCCAGTACTTC CASSLERPETQYF
NA few TRBJ1-1 TRBV18 TGTGCCAGCTCACCGCTGATGAACACTGAAGCTTTCTTT CASSPLMNTEAFF
NA NA TRBJ2-1 TRBV7-9 TGTGCCAGCAGCTTGTGGGAGCGGGAGCAGTTCTTC CASSLWEREQFF
NA NA TRBJ1-1 TRBV6-1 TGTGCCAGCACCGAAGGTGGGGGGTTTACTGAAGCTTTCTTT CASTEGGGFTEAFF
TRBD1 NA TRBJ1-2 TRBV13 TGTGCCAGCAGCCCCGGGACAGGGAACACGTATACCGGGTACACCTTC CASSPGTGNTYTGYTF
NA NA TRBJ2-3 TRBV28 TGTGCCAGCAGCTCCCCCAGCGGATTCACAGATACGCAGTATTTT CASSSPSGFTDTQYF
TRBD2 NA TRBJ2-5 TRBV6-5 TGTGCCAGCAGTTACGTGGGGGGGAAAGAGACCCAGTACTTC CASSYVGGKETQYF
NA NA TRBJ2-7 TRBV5-8 TGTGCCAGCAGCTTAAGTCTCTACGAGCAGTACTTC CASSLSLYEQYF
TRBD2 NA TRBJ2-2 TRBV19 TGTGCCAGTGTCCAGCGGGGTAAGGTCGGGGAGCTGTTTTTT CASVQRGKVGELFF
NA NA TRBJ2-2 TRBV7-3 TGTGCCAGCAGCTTAAGAGGATCCTACACCGGGGAGCTGTTTTTT CASSLRGSYTGELFF
NA NA TRBJ2-5 TRBV4-1 TGCGCCAGCAGCCATCACAGGTACCAAGAGACCCAGTACTTC CASSHHRYQETQYF
NA NA TRBJ1-2 TRBV5-5 TGTGCCAGCAGCTTAGATGGCCCCTACACCTTC CASSLDGPYTF
NA NA TRBJ2-3 TRBV7-2 TGTGCCAGCAGCTTCGGCTACCCCACAGATACGCAGTATTTT CASSFGYPTDTQYF
TRBD1 NA TRBJ1-6 TRBV7-9 TGTGCCAGCAGCTTAGCGGGACAGGGTAGTTCACCCCTCCACTTT CASSLAGQGSSPLHF
TRBD1 NA TRBJ2-7 TRBV11-2 TGTGCCAGCAGCTCCCTACAGGGGGCCGCGCCCGAGCAGTACTTC CASSSLQGAAPEQYF
NA NA TRBJ2-7 TRBV2 TGTGCCAGCATCGAGGGGGGGCGGGAGCAGTACTTC CASIEGGREQYF
TRBD1 few TRBJ2-7 TRBV2 TGTGCCAGCAGTCCGGACAGGGTCGGCAACGAGCAGTACTTC CASSPDRVGNEQYF
NA NA TRBJ2-3 TRBV7-9 TGTGCCAGCAGCTTCGGCGGGAGCACAGATACGCAGTATTTT CASSFGGSTDTQYF
TRBD2 once TRBJ2-1 TRBV6-5 TGTGCCAGCAGTGCGCTGGCGGGGGGGCCGAATGAGCAGTTCTTC CASSALAGGPNEQFF